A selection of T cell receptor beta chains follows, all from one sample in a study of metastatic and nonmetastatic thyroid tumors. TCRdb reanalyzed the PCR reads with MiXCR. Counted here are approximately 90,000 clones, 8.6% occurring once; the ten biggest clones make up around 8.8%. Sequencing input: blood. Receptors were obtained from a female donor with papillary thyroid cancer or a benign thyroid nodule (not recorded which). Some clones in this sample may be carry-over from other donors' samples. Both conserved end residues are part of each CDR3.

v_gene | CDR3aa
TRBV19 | CASSIGGREQYF
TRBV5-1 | CASSSTGASYEQYF
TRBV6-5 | CASSYSRGSGQRYEQYF
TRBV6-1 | CASSVDRGAGQEAQYF
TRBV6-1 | CASSAHPTVTDTQYF
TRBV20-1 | CSARASGSYNEQFF
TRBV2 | CASISPRGSTGELFF
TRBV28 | CASSLNSAEAFF
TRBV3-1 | CASSQDLVRGKNQPQHF
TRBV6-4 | CASRNRTSYGYTF
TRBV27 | CASSLRGSREKLFF
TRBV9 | CASSVGPTGKVQETQYF
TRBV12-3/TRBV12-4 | CASSLAGGPDTQYF
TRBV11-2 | CASSLDYRLAGDTDTQYF
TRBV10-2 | CASSESGNRYGQPQHF
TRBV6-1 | CASRGTGPNQPQHF
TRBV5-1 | CASRAGLAGSQETQYF
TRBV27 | CASRPSGTSGGLNTGELFF
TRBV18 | CASSPNVRGGPFF
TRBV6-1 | CASRPGVSGNTIYF
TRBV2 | CASLRGSSTNEKLFF
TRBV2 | CASSPGAGEVILEQFF
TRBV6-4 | CASSDSTNSPLHF
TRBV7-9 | CASSLEGNNSPLHF
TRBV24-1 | CATSNTYEQYF
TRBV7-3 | CASSHDATGVGYTF
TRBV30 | CAWRSGTGVVISGNTIYF
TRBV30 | CAWSDRGEFTDTQYF
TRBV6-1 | CASTPVGQGAGGYTF
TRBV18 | CASTRAENYEQYF
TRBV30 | CAWNTGAYEQYF
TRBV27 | CASKGRWGELFF
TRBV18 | CASSPTLNTEAFF
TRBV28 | CASSLGGGHSGANVLTF
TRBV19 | CATDQSPGSPLHF
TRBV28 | CASSSASEQYF
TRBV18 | CASSNPGTSSPDTQYF
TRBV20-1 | CSASSGGAGDTQYF
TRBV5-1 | CASSSDGRGMNTEAFF
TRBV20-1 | CSARDPGGRGSSPLHF
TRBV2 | CASSDPGWGGSTDTQYF
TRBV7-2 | CASSLWSSNTGELFF
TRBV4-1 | CASSPHYGLEGAF
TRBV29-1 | CSGRSGMDTEAFF
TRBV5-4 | CASSLAVVAAYNEQFF
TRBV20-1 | CSARGQNNEKLFF
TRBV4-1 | CASRRQGALGEKLFF
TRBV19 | CASSYAIYSNQPQHF
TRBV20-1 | CSALPGLFYEQYF
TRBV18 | CASSPFGQTMNTEAFF
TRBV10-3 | CASQSDSEVDEQYF
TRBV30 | CAWRRVTPEAFF
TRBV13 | CASSSGVEQYF